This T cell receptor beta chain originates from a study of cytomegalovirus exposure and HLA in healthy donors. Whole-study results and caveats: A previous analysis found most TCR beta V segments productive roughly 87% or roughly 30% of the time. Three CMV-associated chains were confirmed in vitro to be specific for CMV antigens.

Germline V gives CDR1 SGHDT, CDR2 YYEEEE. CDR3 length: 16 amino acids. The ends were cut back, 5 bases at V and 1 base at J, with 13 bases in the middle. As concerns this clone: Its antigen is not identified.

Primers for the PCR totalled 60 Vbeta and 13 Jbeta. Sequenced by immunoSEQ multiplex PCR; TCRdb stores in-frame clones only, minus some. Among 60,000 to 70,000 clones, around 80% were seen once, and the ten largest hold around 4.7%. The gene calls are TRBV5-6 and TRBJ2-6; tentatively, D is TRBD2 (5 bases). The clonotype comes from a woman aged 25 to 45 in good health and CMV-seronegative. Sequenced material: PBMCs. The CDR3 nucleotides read TGTGCCAGCAGTTGGACTCTAGCTTCTGGGGCCAACGTCCTGACTTTC. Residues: CASSWTLASGANVLTF.